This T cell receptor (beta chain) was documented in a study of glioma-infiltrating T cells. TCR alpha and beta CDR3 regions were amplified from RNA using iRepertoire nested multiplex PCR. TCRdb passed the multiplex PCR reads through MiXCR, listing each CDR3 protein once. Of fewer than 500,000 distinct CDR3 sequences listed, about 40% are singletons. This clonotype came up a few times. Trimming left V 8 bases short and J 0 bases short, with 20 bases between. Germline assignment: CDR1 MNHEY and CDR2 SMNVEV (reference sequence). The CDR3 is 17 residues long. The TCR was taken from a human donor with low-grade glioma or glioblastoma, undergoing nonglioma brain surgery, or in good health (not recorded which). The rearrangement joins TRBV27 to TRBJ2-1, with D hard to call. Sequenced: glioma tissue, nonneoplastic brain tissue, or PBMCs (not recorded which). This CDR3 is CASARAPISSSYNEQFF. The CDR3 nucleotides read TGTGCCAGCGCCCGGGCTCCCATCTCAAGCTCCTACAATGAGCAGTTCTTC.